Listed here are 19 T cell receptor beta chains from one sample, sequenced in a study of blood T cells in healthy people across ages. PCR was performed a second time for about 7 to 11 cycles using a sample-barcoded 5' primer and a J-beta primer mix. MiXCR was run by TCRdb on the 5' RACE reads, yielding one entry per CDR3 protein. The sample lists approximately 940,000 distinct CDR3 sequences, around 48% occurring once. The source material was blood. The receptors come from a man aged 25-45 years in good health.

This clonotype was counted many times. The genes are TRBV7-2 and TRBJ2-7; 7 nucleotides align to TRBD2. Per the germline V gene, CDR1 is SGHTA and CDR2 is FQGNSA. The CDR3 runs 15 residues. The V segment lost 7 bases and the J segment 2 bases; nucleotides outside the gene matches: 11. The DNA for the CDR3 is TGTGCCAGCACCGGAGGGAGCGGGGTTCCCTACGAGCAGTACTTC. As protein: CASTGGSGVPYEQYF.

The gene calls are TRBV11-2 and TRBJ2-1; TRBD2 is a possible D gene (5 bases). CDR3 length equals 16 residues. Trimming stripped 1 base from V and 4 bases from J, with 14 bases between. Per germline, CDR1 SGHAT and CDR2 FQNNGV. CDR3 coding DNA: TGTGCCAGCAGCTTAGGACCGGGAACTAGATACAATGAGCAGTTCTTC. Its protein product is CASSLGPGTRYNEQFF.

The V and J genes are TRBV12-5 and TRBJ2-1; D remains ambiguous. Matching the DNA end better, TRBJ2-7 makes the J call doubtful. The CDR3 extends over 14 amino acids. Germline V lookup: CDR1 LGHNT, CDR2 FRNRAP. The CDR3 sequence: CASGLEGLGNEQYF. CDR3 nucleotide sequence: TGTGCTAGTGGTTTGGAAGGCTTGGGCAATGAGCAGTACTTC.

The rearrangement links TRBV11-1 to TRBJ2-5, with 7 bases that match TRBD1. V lost 4 bases and J lost 5; bases outside the gene matches: 13. This CDR3 region has 16 residues. The germline V gene encodes CDR1 SGHAT and CDR2 FQDESV (reference sequence). Written as DNA, the CDR3 is TGTGCCAGCAGCTGGATGACAGGGAATGCTGTGGAGACCCAGTACTTC. Protein sequence: CASSWMTGNAVETQYF.

This clonotype has only a few counts. This chain uses TRBV3-1 with TRBJ2-3; perhaps TRBD2 as D (6 bases). This CDR3 spans 16 amino acids. The V and J ends lost 1 base and 0 bases respectively, with 11 bases between them. Germline V gene sequence: CDR1 LGHDT, CDR2 YNNKEL (reference sequence). CDR3 in amino acids: CASSQVGGFSTDTQYF. The CDR3 nucleotides are TGTGCCAGCAGCCAAGTTGGGGGGTTTAGCACAGATACGCAGTATTTT.

The rearrangement links TRBV9 to TRBJ2-7; tentatively, D is TRBD1 or TRBD2 (5 bases each). The J call is doubtful: the DNA matches TRBJ2-5 better. The CDR3 sequence is 13 residues long. The germline V gene has CDR1 SGDLS and CDR2 YYNGEE. The CDR3 coding sequence is TGTGCCAGCAGCGTAGACGGGACAGAGACCCAGTACTTC. As protein: CASSVDGTETQYF.

The chain combines TRBV11-3 with TRBJ2-5; 11 nucleotides align to TRBD2. Germline trimming cut 1 base from V and 11 bases from J; bases unmatched to any gene: 12. Looked up from germline, CDR1 is SGHNT and CDR2 is YENEEA. The CDR3 is made up of 16 amino acids. The CDR3, as DNA: TGTGCCAGCAGCTTAGGCGCTAGCGGGGGGTCTAATGAGCAGTACTTC. This codes for CASSLGASGGSNEQYF. Together with reference TRBV11-3 and TRBJ2-5, the CDR3 gives the full variable domain: EAGVVQSPRYKIIEKKQPVAFWCNPISGHNTLYWYLQNLGQGPELLIRYENEEAVDDSQLPKDRFSAERLKGVDSTLKIQPAELGDSAVYLCASSLGASGGSNEQYFGPGTRLLVL.

This sequence joins TRBV6-6 and TRBJ2-5, with a tentative D call TRBD1 (6 bases). The closer fit of TRBJ2-7 to the DNA end suggests the J call may be wrong. Germline V gene data show CDR1 as MNHNY and CDR2 as SVGAGI (reference sequence). The CDR3 is made up of 15 amino acids. CDR3 sequence reads: CASSFLRQVSDEQYF. The CDR3, as DNA: TGTGCCAGCAGTTTCCTACGACAGGTCAGCGACGAGCAGTACTTC.

There are a few counts of this clonotype. The CDR3 DNA follows: TGTGCCAGCAGTAACAATCAGCCCCAGCATTTT. It encodes CASSNNQPQHF. The chain uses TRBV28 and TRBJ1-5; D not resolved. The germline gives CDR1 MDHEN, CDR2 SYDVKM. This CDR3 has 11 amino acids. V was clipped by 5 bases and J by 3 bases, with 2 bases between them.

V usage is TRBV10-3 and J usage is TRBJ2-5; a possible D gene is TRBD2 (5 bases). Looked up from germline, CDR1 is ENHRY and CDR2 is SYGVKD. The V end lost 2 bases, the J end lost 2 bases, and 12 bases lay between the germline ends. The CDR3 loop spans 15 amino acids. The CDR3 region has the DNA TGTGCCATCAGTGAGGTCGCAGAGGGACAAGAGACCCAGTACTTC. This gives the protein CAISEVAEGQETQYF.

The chain is built from TRBV3-1 and TRBJ1-6, with 8 bases aligning to TRBD1. This CDR3 has 15 amino acids. The germline V gene has CDR1 LGHDT and CDR2 YNNKEL (reference sequence). Unmatched junction bases numbered 5, after V lost 4 bases and J lost 6 bases. In nucleotides, the CDR3 is TGTGCCAGCAGCCCCCGACAGGGGTCTAATTCACCCCTCCACTTT. Protein: CASSPRQGSNSPLHF.

This chain links TRBV28 with TRBJ2-7; tentatively, D is TRBD2 (6 bases). CDR3 length: 15 amino acids. Trimming took 5 bases from V and 0 from J, leaving 14 bases between them. Germline V gives CDR1 MDHEN, CDR2 SYDVKM. The CDR3 nucleotides are TGTGCCAGCAGTCGCCGGGACTTAAGCTCCTACGAGCAGTACTTC. This gives the protein CASSRRDLSSYEQYF.

This chain connects TRBV20-1 to TRBJ1-5; D is perhaps TRBD1 (5 bases). Per germline, CDR1 DFQATT and CDR2 SNEGSKA (reference sequence). This CDR3 comprises 13 residues. Trimming pared 6 bases from V and 0 bases from J, leaving 9 bases between. The CDR3 DNA reads as TGCAGTGCCAGCGACAGTAGCAATCAGCCCCAGCATTTT. Translated: CSASDSSNQPQHF.

In its sample, this clonotype was seen a few times. The genes are TRBV20-1 and TRBJ2-1; 9 bases match TRBD2. Germline lookup yields CDR1 DFQATT and CDR2 SNEGSKA (reference sequence). The CDR3 runs 16 residues. V shed 3 bases and J 4 bases; nucleotides not matched to a gene: 10. CDR3 sequence (DNA): TGCAGTGCTAGGGATCCCAGTAGCGGGAGATACAATGAGCAGTTCTTC. Amino acid sequence: CSARDPSSGRYNEQFF.

CDR3 loop: CASSQDAGAQSQPQHF. In DNA, the CDR3 is TGCGCCAGCAGCCAAGATGCAGGTGCTCAGAGTCAGCCCCAGCATTTT. J is TRBJ1-5 and V is TRBV4-1; D not certain. Trimming pared 0 bases from V and 6 bases from J, leaving 15 bases between. The CDR3 is 16 residues long. CDR1 is MGHRA, CDR2 YSYEKL, per germline.

V and J are TRBV4-2 and TRBJ2-5; D uncertain. From germline, CDR1 is LGHNA and CDR2 YNFKEQ. The CDR3 contains 15 residues. The V end lost 6 bases, the J end lost 0 bases, and 14 bases lay between the germline ends. In DNA, the CDR3 is TGTGCCAGCAGGGGGTCAGCGACCTACCAAGAGACCCAGTACTTC. This codes for CASRGSATYQETQYF.

The V and J genes are TRBV2 and TRBJ2-3, with 9 bases fitting TRBD1. V was pared by 6 bases and J by 4 bases, with 5 bases of the junction left unmatched. Germline assignment: CDR1 SNHLY and CDR2 FYNNEI. The CDR3 totals 14 residues. The CDR3 DNA follows: TGTGCCAGCAGGGACAGGGGTGTATCAGATACGCAGTATTTT. This translates into CASRDRGVSDTQYF. Based on the CDR3 plus reference TRBV2 and TRBJ2-3, the full variable domain is EPEVTQTPSHQVTQMGQEVILRCVPISNHLYFYWYRQILGQKVEFLVSFYNNEISEKSEIFDDQFSVERPDGSNFTLKIRSTKLEDSAMYFCASRDRGVSDTQYFGPGTRLTVL.

This clonotype was recorded a few times. V gene TRBV18 combines with J gene TRBJ2-5, with TRBD1 identical over 7 bases. The CDR3 totals 15 residues. V lost 4 bases and J lost 4; bases outside the gene matches: 9. Germline V gene sequence: CDR1 KGHSH, CDR2 LQKENI. The CDR3 sequence: CASSRTGTEGETQYF. CDR3 nucleotides: TGTGCCAGCTCACGTACCGGGACAGAAGGAGAGACCCAGTACTTC.

This clonotype was seen more than once but under ten times. The V and J genes are TRBV27 and TRBJ1-2; D might be TRBD1 (5 bases). This CDR3 comprises 14 residues. Trimming stripped 4 bases from V and 2 bases from J, with 11 bases between. CDR1 and CDR2 from the germline V gene are MNHEY and SMNVEV (reference sequence). The CDR3 nucleotides read TGTGCCAGCAGTTGGGACGGACAAAACTATGGCTACACCTTC. This translates into CASSWDGQNYGYTF.